This record covers a single TCR beta chain. Its target antigen remains unknown. The sample holds no much larger clone one base away, and base qualities are not on file. The CDR3 numbers 12 residues from cysteine through phenylalanine. Only the CDR3 part of the read is kept: 36 bases, read in frame from the first base. The germline V gene (reference sequence) provides CDR1 SGHNT and CDR2 YYREEE. V is clipped by 3 bases and J by 4 bases, and the sequence between their germline boundaries is 8 bases long. The cohort comprised 666 healthy bone marrow donors. At the time of sampling, every cohort member was nominally healthy, though immune exposures that went unrecorded were likely present. The donor was CMV seronegative and belonged to the group of under 400 seronegative cohort members. A peripheral blood sample was collected from each donor, and TCR beta sequencing was performed on peripheral blood mononuclear cells. The Qiagen DNeasy Blood Extraction Kit was used to extract genomic DNA from the blood cell samples.

The source of the sample is a study of cytomegalovirus exposure and HLA in healthy donors (dated by TCRdb to about 2017). Study-level background: An earlier analysis of 587 of the donors reported approximately 280 Gb of sequence data and around 110 million unique TCR beta sequences obtained from around 180 million T cells. Roughly 300 gigabases of sequencing data and 78 million or so unique TCR sequences were included in an early release covering about 600 HLA-typed donors. Among the roughly 400 genotyped donors, approximately 82% belonged to the genetic ancestry cluster associated with self-reported Caucasian donors. The aim of the study was to test whether cataloging public T cell receptors could identify signatures of past pathogen exposure. The study used immunosequencing to profile the T cell repertoires of approximately 690 subjects and linked those repertoires to cytomegalovirus serostatus. Along with the approximately 700-subject first cohort, a separate validation cohort of around 110 different subjects was used. High-throughput TCR immunosequencing, statistical association of individual TCRs with disease status, and machine learning were combined to predict cytomegalovirus infection status. To study patterns of TCR occurrence, a later analysis re-analyzed previously published TCR beta repertoires from more than 550 donors and added high-resolution HLA genotyping. Rather than drawing on any new phenotypic data, the later analysis identified candidate immune exposures from TCR beta sequences and the way those sequences occurred across donors. An earlier analysis of around 640 of the donors used high-throughput TCR beta sequencing to judge whether each TCR beta V gene segment behaved as functional or pseudogenic. Donor age, sex, ethnicity and CMV serostatus were compiled alongside the repertoire data. In a later genetic analysis, genome-wide SNP genotypes for about three fifths of the roughly 670 donors were used, and that subset was treated as a discovery cohort. Every discovery cohort repertoire had been produced on one sequencing platform. Class I and class II HLA loci were covered by the typing at four-digit resolution. The number of typed donors differed by locus: 629-630 for A, B, C, DRB1 and DQB1; 500 to 550 for DQA1; 606 for DPA1; and around 450 for DPB1. Because of strong linkage in the cohort, roughly five DR-DQ haplotypes were treated as single units for association and clustering. Among a few hundred genotyped donors of the cohort, an average of approximately 230,000 unique TCR beta nucleotide sequences were sequenced per donor, 15% to 20% of them non-productive. Summary of the overall study and its limitations: An association between a missense DCLRE1C variant and V-gene and J-gene trimming of TCR beta chains was found in a later genetic analysis and replicated in an independent cohort. The authors suggested that the approach could potentially be extended to other disease states and immunological phenotypes. Presence/absence analyses assumed roughly uniform sequencing depth across donors, an assumption that may not hold. A further reported finding was that TCR beta sequences accurately predicted the HLA-A and HLA-B alleles for most subjects in the first cohort. Only TCR beta chains were sequenced in this cohort, and the absence of alpha or paired-chain data limited detectable features. A later genetic analysis reported fewer N-insertions in productive TCRs among donors in an Asian-associated ancestry cluster than the roughly 620-donor mean. A later analysis found that HLA-associated TCR beta chains were more clonally expanded and had lower generation probabilities than equally common non-associated chains. Some 16 rarely observed V segments, including chromosome 9 orphons, were excluded from the earlier analysis of almost 600 of the donors because counts were too low. A later analysis associated 16,951 TCR beta sequences with specific HLA alleles at a false discovery rate of 0.05. The classifier was reported to diagnose cytomegalovirus status with high specificity and sensitivity in both the original and validation cohorts. Because some donors lacked HLA typing at each locus, the association tests relied only on the typed subset. A few of the identified cytomegalovirus-associated TCR beta chains were confirmed in vitro to be specific for cytomegalovirus antigens. The 87-base-pair reads could not distinguish some IMGT-functional V segments, including TRBV6-2 and TRBV6-3, so those segments were excluded. A total of 150 or so TCR beta chains were listed by the study as associated with cytomegalovirus. A cluster of highly shared sequence variants was judged likely to be a technical artifact of the sequencing pipeline. According to a later analysis, TCR association rates differed among HLA loci, with DRB1 alleles showing the most associated TCRs and HLA-C alleles showing the fewest. Most TCR sequences were observed very rarely across donors, whereas some public TCRs were present in many individuals. In a later analysis, several top co-occurrence clusters were reported to appear linked to parvovirus B19, influenza, CMV and Epstein-Barr virus. Correlated functional status among segregating V segments might reflect linkage disequilibrium, but an unknown experimental factor could not be ruled out. The only immune exposure information available for the cohort was CMV serostatus. Most CMV-associated TCR beta chains appeared to be HLA-restricted in a later analysis, and the HLA associations seemed to be driven largely by CMV exposure. When HLA alleles, especially DR and DQ, strongly co-occurred, attributing TCR associations to individual alleles was difficult. In an earlier analysis of roughly 560 of the donors, most TCR beta V segments were observed in productive rearrangements about 90% or about 30% of the time, broadly matching IMGT annotations.

The receptor library was made with the immunoSEQ multiplex PCR assay. For the multiplex PCR, a mixture combining 60 forward primers for TCR Vbeta segments and 13 reverse primers for TCR Jbeta segments was used. The CDR3 region of rearranged TCR beta genes was amplified from genomic DNA with a multiplex PCR assay. Amplified TCR beta libraries were sequenced as 87-base-pair reads on the Illumina HiSeq System. In the paper's pipeline: A later analysis tallied around 80 million unique TCR beta chains across the 700 or so repertoires, and about 12 million of those chains were shared by two or more donors. To remove PCR and sequencing errors, raw reads were error-corrected and collapsed into unique sequences using a nearest-neighbor algorithm that merged closely related sequences. V, D and J gene segments were assigned by aligning CDR3 sequences to IMGT reference sequences. Each retained sequence needed at least a six-nucleotide match to both a V gene segment and a J gene segment. Rearrangements were classified as productive when the CDR3 lacked stop codons and remained in frame with V and J, and all other rearrangements were classified as non-productive. Following IMGT convention, CDR3 was defined as the stretch from the second conserved V-encoded cysteine to the conserved J-encoded phenylalanine. The earlier analysis of about 530 of the donors excluded any sequence lacking an unambiguous match to a single V gene segment. In an earlier analysis of several hundred of the donors, a V segment was called functional when productive rearrangements were above 56.7%, and segregating when the standard deviation between donors exceeded 5%. To diagnose cytomegalovirus status from the catalog of TCR beta chain sequences, a statistical classification framework was built. In a later analysis, TCR nucleotide sequences were compared against IMGT/GENE-DB human TR gene sequences so that V and J genes could be assigned. The TCRdist pipeline was used in a later analysis to assign CDR3 sequences and most-parsimonious VDJ recombination scenarios. In a later analysis, every TCR beta chain was defined by the combination of its CDR3 amino acid sequence and its V-gene family, and reads without a unique V-gene family were dropped. As a way to deal with suspected cross-contamination and a sequencing artifact, a later analysis dropped 500 to 700 nucleotide sequences that were highly shared and had low generation probability. A later analysis calculated a clonal expansion index for each public chain from normalized within-repertoire ranks of inferred template counts. In a later analysis, generation probabilities were computed using a VDJ recombination model fitted to out-of-frame rearrangements, and the results were checked against IGoR. In a later analysis, TCR-TCR, TCR-HLA and TCR-CMV co-occurrence was scored with hypergeometric tests, and a repertoire-size bias correction was applied to TCR pairs. To estimate false discovery rates, a later analysis permuted the HLA or CMV assignments 20 times. In a later analysis, co-occurring TCRs were grouped using DBSCAN, and TCRdist sequence similarity was added for clustering within HLA-allele-positive subsets. Repertoires with fewer than 30,000 or more than 120,000 public chains, plus five repertoires with anomalous nucleotide sharing, were excluded from co-occurrence clustering. TCRdb took over this immuneACCESS table, retaining in-frame rearrangements with V and J assigned. Such tables are incomplete; in checked studies, under half of the missing clones stem from an unresolved V gene, and the remainder is unexplained. The D gene and trimming were derived from the DNA, and the V and J assignments and clone size from that table. The sample includes 150,000 to 200,000 clones, with 75% to 85% observed a single time. The biggest ten clones account for approximately 2% of the sample.

Specimen: PBMCs. The source of this sequence is a woman in her 30s in good health and CMV-seronegative. This sequence uses TRBV5-4 and TRBJ2-7; the best D guess is TRBD1, with 6 bases matching. The CDR3 corresponds to CASSSDRYEQYF. The bases read TGTGCCAGCAGCTCAGACAGGTACGAGCAGTACTTC.